This T cell receptor (beta chain) originates from a study of shared clonotypes between healthy human individuals. At the level of the study: There were three CD4 naive, three CD4 memory, two CD8 naive and one CD8 memory plates per donor. The study, taken as a whole, reports: A limitation of the genetic and exposure-history diversity represented arose from few donors.

The V and J ends lost 4 bases and 3 bases, in that order; junction bases with no gene match: 5. CDR1 is SGDLS and CDR2 is YYNGEE in the germline V gene. This CDR3 has 14 amino acids. The assay used deep level. Assay: immunoSEQ multiplex PCR; the TCRdb copy retains only in-frame clones and omits some. The repertoire holds about 2.1 million clones, with about 93% as singletons. Naive CD8 cells, CD45RO-negative and positively selected for CCR7, excluded terminally differentiated effector memory CD45RA+ cells. The donors were adults (healthy and HIV-negative) with no recent acute infections or vaccinations. In regard to this clone: Its specificity is not known.

The sample was naive CD8+ T cells from PBMCs. This clonotype was sampled from a young man in good health. Some clones in this sample may be carry-over from other donors' samples. The genes are TRBV9 and TRBJ1-2, with 8 nucleotides matching TRBD1. CDR3 region: CASSPGGSHYGYTF. CDR3 sequence (DNA): TGTGCCAGCAGCCCAGGGGGCAGCCACTATGGCTACACCTTC.